Below, 20 T cell receptor beta chains from the same sample are listed, as sequenced in a study of shared T cell receptors in the human thymus. The data were produced by immunoSEQ multiplex PCR, yet TCRdb's version contains in-frame clones alone and is incomplete. This sample has hundreds of thousands of clones, with around 95% found just once. The sample consisted of thymocytes. These receptors were taken from a human donor.

The chain is built from TRBV10-3 and TRBJ2-7; D perhaps matches TRBD1 (5 bases). This CDR3 is 14 amino acids long. Per the germline V gene, CDR1 is ENHRY and CDR2 is SYGVKD. The V end lost 5 bases, the J end lost 2 bases, and 13 bases lay between the germline ends. This CDR3 is CAISHQGNAYEQYF. CDR3 coding DNA: TGTGCCATCAGTCATCAGGGTAACGCCTACGAGCAGTACTTC.

The chain joins TRBV11-2 to TRBJ1-4; D is perhaps TRBD1 (5 bases). The V gene lost 3 bases and the J gene lost 13 bases, with 9 bases spanning the gap. This CDR3 comprises 11 residues. CDR1 SGHAT and CDR2 FQNNGV come from the germline V gene. The CDR3 nucleotides read TGTGCCAGCAGCTTTGGGGGATTACTGTTTTTT. Its translation is CASSFGGLLFF.

The CDR3 coding sequence is TGCGCCAGCAGCCAAGATCGGAGCAGGCTCCAAGAGCAGTACTTC. Translating it yields CASSQDRSRLQEQYF. This chain joins TRBV4-3 and TRBJ2-7; D remains ambiguous. Germline values: CDR1 LGHNA, CDR2 YSLEER. V was pared by 0 bases and J by 7 bases, with 16 bases between. The CDR3 consists of 15 residues.

This chain uses TRBV25-1 with TRBJ1-2; 7 bases fit TRBD1. Germline values: CDR1 MGHDK, CDR2 SYGVNS. The CDR3 runs 14 residues. V was pared by 5 bases and J by 5 bases, with 8 bases of the junction left unmatched. CDR3 sequence reads: CASSPPGQDYGYTF. The CDR3 DNA sequence: TGTGCCAGCAGTCCCCCCGGACAGGATTATGGCTACACCTTC.

The genes are TRBV7-9 and TRBJ1-1; D unresolved. Germline V gene sequence: CDR1 SEHNR, CDR2 FQNEAQ (reference sequence). V lost 6 bases and J 2 bases, leaving 25 bases between the germline ends. The CDR3 runs 18 residues. The CDR3 sequence is CASRESRIKFRNNTEAFF. CDR3 nucleotide sequence: TGTGCCAGCAGGGAGAGCAGGATAAAGTTTCGGAACAACACTGAAGCTTTCTTT.

This chain links TRBV2 with TRBJ2-1, with 9 bases matching TRBD2. V lost 6 bases, J lost 0 bases, and 18 bases stayed unmatched. The CDR3 has 20 residues. The V gene's germline CDR1 is SNHLY and CDR2 FYNNEI. CDR3 coding DNA: TGTGCCAGCAGCCAAGATCATTGGCGGGAGGGCCGGGTCTCCTACAATGAGCAGTTCTTC. Its protein product is CASSQDHWREGRVSYNEQFF.

The chain links TRBV5-1 to TRBJ2-7, with TRBD2 matching over 7 bases. The CDR3 extends over 13 amino acids. V lost 3 bases, J lost 6 bases, and 6 bases stayed unmatched. Germline lookup yields CDR1 SGHRS and CDR2 YFSETQ. CDR3 DNA sequence: TGCGCCAGCAGCTCCGCGAGGGAGGGCGAGCAGTACTTC. It encodes CASSSAREGEQYF.

This clone showed up just once. This chain uses TRBV7-9 with TRBJ2-3, with D hard to call. The CDR3 runs 15 residues. The V and J ends lost 5 bases and 2 bases respectively, with 14 bases between them. Germline V lookup: CDR1 SEHNR, CDR2 FQNEAQ (reference sequence). The CDR3: CASSPTLPPTDTQYF. In DNA, the CDR3 is TGTGCCAGCAGCCCGACACTACCGCCCACAGATACGCAGTATTTT.

The chain links TRBV5-8 to TRBJ2-7; TRBD1 matches at 7 bases. The CDR3 contains 17 residues. The germline V gene encodes CDR1 SGHTS and CDR2 YDEGEE. V lost 0 bases to trimming and J lost 2 bases; unmatched junction nucleotides: 11. CDR3 amino acids: CASSLAGTVDRAYEQYF. The CDR3 DNA is TGTGCCAGCAGCTTGGCCGGGACCGTCGACAGGGCCTACGAGCAGTACTTC. Looking up the rest from reference TRBV5-8 and TRBJ2-7 gives the full variable domain: EAGVTQSPTHLIKTRGQQATLRCSPISGHTSVYWYQQALGLGLQFLLWYDEGEERNRGNFPPRFSGRQFPNYSSELNVNALELEDSALYLCASSLAGTVDRAYEQYFGPGTRLTVT.

The V call is TRBV11-2, the J call TRBJ1-1, with D possibly being TRBD1 (6 bases). Between the trimmed V and J ends, which lost 5 bases and 0 bases, there was a span of 13 bases. This CDR3 spans 15 amino acids. Per germline, CDR1 SGHAT and CDR2 FQNNGV. The chain's CDR3 is CASSPRDTMNTEAFF. CDR3 coding DNA: TGTGCCAGCAGCCCGAGGGACACGATGAACACTGAAGCTTTCTTT.

The chain joins TRBV10-3 to TRBJ2-7, with D possibly TRBD2 on 5 matching bases. V was cut by 11 bases and J by 7 bases, with 18 bases left in between. The CDR3 loop spans 12 amino acids. Germline V gene lookup returns CDR1 ENHRY and CDR2 SYGVKD. The CDR3, as DNA: TGTGCCGGAATACTAGAGGTAGAAGAGCAGTACTTC. Translating it yields CAGILEVEEQYF.

The J gene is TRBJ1-1, the V gene TRBV11-2; unclear D gene. From germline, CDR1 is SGHAT and CDR2 FQNNGV. This CDR3 has 12 amino acids. Trimming pared 1 base from V and 5 bases from J, leaving 5 bases between. As DNA, the CDR3 is TGTGCCAGCAGCTTAGGGTGGACTGAAGCTTTCTTT. The encoded protein is CASSLGWTEAFF.

This clone came up once. The chain is built from TRBV27 and TRBJ2-3; the match to TRBD2 covers 10 bases. Germline V gene sequence: CDR1 MNHEY, CDR2 SMNVEV (reference sequence). J lost 0 bases, V lost 3 bases, and 9 bases had no gene match. CDR3 length: 18 residues. The CDR3 nucleotides are TGTGCCAGCAGTTTTGGCGGACTAGCGGAGTCTAGCACAGATACGCAGTATTTT. Translated: CASSFGGLAESSTDTQYF.

The chain combines TRBV14 with TRBJ2-5; D gene uncertain. Germline CDR1 reads SGHDN; CDR2 reads FVKESK. Trimming took off 2 bases at V and 3 bases at J, with 19 bases between the two ends. The CDR3 extends over 17 amino acids. The CDR3 loop is CASSQSNEHLNEETQYF. The CDR3 DNA reads TGTGCCAGCAGCCAAAGTAACGAACACTTGAACGAAGAGACCCAGTACTTC.

This clone has just one count. This chain joins TRBV6-4 and TRBJ2-2, with unresolved D. Trimming took off 0 bases at V and 6 bases at J, with 8 bases between the two ends. This CDR3 contains 14 residues. Looked up from germline, CDR1 is MRHNA and CDR2 is SNTAGT. The CDR3 region is CASSDSNLSGELFF. Written as DNA, the CDR3 is TGTGCCAGCAGTGACTCGAATCTCTCCGGGGAGCTGTTTTTT.

This rearrangement joins TRBV7-2 to TRBJ1-5; D gene unclear. Germline V CDR1 and CDR2: SGHTA, FQGNSA. V lost 1 base and J 6 bases, leaving 4 bases between the germline ends. The length of the CDR3 is 12 residues. The CDR3 loop reads CASSLGGQPQHF. The CDR3 coding sequence is TGTGCCAGCAGCTTAGGGGGTCAGCCCCAGCATTTT.

V gene TRBV11-2 combines with J gene TRBJ2-7; no clear D. The CDR3 has 19 residues. The V gene's germline CDR1 is SGHAT and CDR2 FQNNGV. Trimming took 3 bases from V and 0 from J, leaving 24 bases between them. As DNA, the CDR3 is TGTGCCAGCAGCTTCCCCCGATCGAGTTGGATCCCGAGCTCCTACGAGCAGTACTTC. As protein: CASSFPRSSWIPSSYEQYF.

The chain recombines TRBV7-2 with TRBJ2-5; TRBD1 might be the D (5 bases). CDR1 and CDR2 from the germline V gene are SGHTA and FQGNSA. The CDR3 covers 13 residues. V shed 2 bases and J shed 3 bases, with 7 bases lying between them. CDR3 residues: CASSLIGEETQYF. The DNA for the CDR3 is TGTGCCAGCAGCTTAATAGGGGAAGAGACCCAGTACTTC.

This rearrangement joins TRBV6-1 to TRBJ2-7; 7 bases agree with TRBD2. The trim removed 6 bases at V and 5 bases at J, leaving 13 bases unmatched. CDR3 length: 15 residues. Germline V lookup: CDR1 MNHNS, CDR2 SASEGT. CDR3 residues: CASSGVPSGTDEQYF. As DNA, the CDR3 is TGTGCCAGCAGCGGGGTTCCAAGCGGGACGGACGAGCAGTACTTC.

The chain recombines TRBV30 with TRBJ1-2; weak D call: TRBD1 (6 bases). V was pared by 3 bases and J by 0 bases, with 17 bases between. CDR1 and CDR2 from the germline V gene are GTSNPN and SVGIG (reference sequence). This CDR3 is 16 amino acids long. The CDR3 nucleotides read TGTGCCTGGAGCGATACCGGGACAACTGCTAACTATGGCTACACCTTC. Encoded protein: CAWSDTGTTANYGYTF. The full variable domain, rest sourced from reference TRBV30 and TRBJ1-2, is SQTIHQWPATLVQPVGSPLSLECTVEGTSNPNLYWYRQAAGRGLQLLFYSVGIGQISSEVPQNLSASRPQDRQFILSSKKLLLSDSGFYLCAWSDTGTTANYGYTFGSGTRLTVV.